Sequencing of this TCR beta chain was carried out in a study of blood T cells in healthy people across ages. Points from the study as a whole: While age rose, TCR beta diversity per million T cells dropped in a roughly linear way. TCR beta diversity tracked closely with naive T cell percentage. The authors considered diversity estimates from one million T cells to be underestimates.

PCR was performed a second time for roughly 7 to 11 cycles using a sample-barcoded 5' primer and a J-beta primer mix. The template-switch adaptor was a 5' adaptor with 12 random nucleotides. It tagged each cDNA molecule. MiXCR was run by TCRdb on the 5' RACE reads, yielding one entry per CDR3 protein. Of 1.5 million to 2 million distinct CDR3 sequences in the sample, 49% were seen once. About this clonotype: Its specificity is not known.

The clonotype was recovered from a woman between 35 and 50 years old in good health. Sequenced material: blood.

CDR3 in amino acids: CASSLSLLAGRYEQYF. CDR3 sequence (DNA): TGTGCCAGCAGTTTATCGCTACTAGCGGGCAGATACGAGCAGTACTTC. The chain carries TRBV27 and TRBJ2-4, with 9 bases that match TRBD2. The tail of the sequence fits TRBJ2-7 better, so the J call may be wrong. The CDR3 has 16 amino acids. Looked up from germline, CDR1 is MNHEY and CDR2 is SMNVEV (reference sequence).